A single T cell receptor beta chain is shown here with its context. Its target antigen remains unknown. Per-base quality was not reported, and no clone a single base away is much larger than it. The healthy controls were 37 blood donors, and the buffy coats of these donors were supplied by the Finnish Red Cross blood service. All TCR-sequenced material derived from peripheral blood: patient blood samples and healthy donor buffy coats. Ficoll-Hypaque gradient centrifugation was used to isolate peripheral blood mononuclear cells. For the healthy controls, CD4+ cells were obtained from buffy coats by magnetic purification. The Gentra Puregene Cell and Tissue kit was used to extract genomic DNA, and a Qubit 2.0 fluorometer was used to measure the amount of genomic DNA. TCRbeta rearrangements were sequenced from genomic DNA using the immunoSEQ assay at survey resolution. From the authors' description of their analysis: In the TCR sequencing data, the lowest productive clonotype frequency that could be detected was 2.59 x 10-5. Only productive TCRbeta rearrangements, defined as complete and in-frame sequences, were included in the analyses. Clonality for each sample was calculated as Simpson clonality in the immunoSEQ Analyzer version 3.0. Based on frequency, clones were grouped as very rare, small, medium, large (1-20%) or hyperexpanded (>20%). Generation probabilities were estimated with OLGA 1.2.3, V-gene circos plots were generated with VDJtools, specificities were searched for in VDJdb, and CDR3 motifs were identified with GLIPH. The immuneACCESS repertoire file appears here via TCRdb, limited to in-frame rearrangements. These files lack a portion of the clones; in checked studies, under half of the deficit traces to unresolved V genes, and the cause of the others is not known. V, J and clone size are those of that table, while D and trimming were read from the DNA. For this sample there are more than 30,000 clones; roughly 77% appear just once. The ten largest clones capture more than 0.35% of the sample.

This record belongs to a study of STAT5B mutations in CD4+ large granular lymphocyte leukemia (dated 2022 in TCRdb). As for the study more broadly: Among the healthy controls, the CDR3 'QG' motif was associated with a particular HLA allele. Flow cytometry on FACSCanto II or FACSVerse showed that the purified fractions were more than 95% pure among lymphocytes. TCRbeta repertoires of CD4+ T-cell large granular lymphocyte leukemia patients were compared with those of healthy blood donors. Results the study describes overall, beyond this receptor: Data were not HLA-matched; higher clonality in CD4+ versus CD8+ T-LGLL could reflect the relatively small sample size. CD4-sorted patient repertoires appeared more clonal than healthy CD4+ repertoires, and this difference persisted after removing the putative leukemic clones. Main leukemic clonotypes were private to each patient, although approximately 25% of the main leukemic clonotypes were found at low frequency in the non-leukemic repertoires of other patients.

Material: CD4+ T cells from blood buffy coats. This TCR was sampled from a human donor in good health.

At the DNA level, the sequence is TGTGCCAGTAGTATGAGGACAGGGGACAATGAGCAGTTCTTC. Translated, this is CASSMRTGDNEQFF. Rearrangement joined TRBV19 to TRBJ2-1; 9 middle bases align to TRBD1. Reading the germline V gene (reference sequence) gives CDR1 LNHDA and CDR2 SQIVND. The CDR3, cysteine through phenylalanine, is 14 amino acids long. Only CDR3 DNA is held: 42 bases, read in frame from base 1. The germline V end is reduced by 3 bases and the J end by 5 bases; junction bases left unmatched: 2.